These T cell receptor beta chains were read from a single sample in a study of blood T cell repertoires in COVID-19. Profiled with immunoSEQ multiplex PCR; TCRdb holds only in-frame clones, not every one. The sample lists more than 200,000 clones, approximately 86% seen once, with over 4% in the top ten. Sequencing was carried out using peripheral blood. Source of these receptors: a woman aged 60-70 years with COVID-19, enrolled during active disease. CDR3s include the opening cysteine and the closing phenylalanine or tryptophan. The D gene is left open where the match is weak. Not every row has a clone size; where given, it reads once, few, many or a size class.

16	TRBD1	TRBV4-2	TRBJ1-4	NA	TGTGCCAGCAGCCAGAAAAGGACAGGGGGTTATGAAAAACTGTTTTTT	CASSQKRTGGYEKLFF
15	TRBD2	TRBV6-5	TRBJ2-1	NA	TGTGCCAGCAGTTCCTCGGGACTAGCAAACAATGAGCAGTTCTTC	CASSSSGLANNEQFF
14	TRBD1	TRBV3-1/TRBV3-2	TRBJ1-2	NA	TGTGCCAGCAGCCATCCGGACAGGGGCTATGGCTACACCTTC	CASSHPDRGYGYTF
13	TRBD1	TRBV7-9	TRBJ2-7	NA	TGTGCCAGCAGCTCGGACAGGGTCGGCGAGCAGTACTTC	CASSSDRVGEQYF
15	TRBD2	TRBV4-1	TRBJ2-3	NA	TGCGCCAGCAGCCAAGGGGGGAGGGGCACAGATACGCAGTATTTT	CASSQGGRGTDTQYF
15	TRBD1	TRBV3-1/TRBV3-2	TRBJ1-1	NA	TGTGCCAGCAGCCCTCGACAGGGGACCTACACTGAAGCTTTCTTT	CASSPRQGTYTEAFF
14	TRBD1	TRBV19	TRBJ2-7	NA	TGTGCCAGTAGAATACAGGGGGCTTCTTACGAGCAGTACTTC	CASRIQGASYEQYF
13	NA	TRBV27	TRBJ1-1	NA	TGTGCCAGCAGCCTACAGGGGAACACTGAAGCTTTCTTT	CASSLQGNTEAFF
15	NA	TRBV11-2	TRBJ1-6	NA	TGTGCCAGCAGCTTATTGGGCCTGAGTAATTCACCCCTCCACTTT	CASSLLGLSNSPLHF
15	NA	TRBV27	TRBJ2-4	NA	TGTGCCAGCAGTAGGAGGGGACCTACCAAAAACATTCAGTACTTC	CASSRRGPTKNIQYF
15	NA	TRBV9	TRBJ1-6	NA	TGTGCCAGCAGCGTAGCCGGCTCGGGGGTTTCACCCCTCCACTTT	CASSVAGSGVSPLHF
16	NA	TRBV5-5	TRBJ2-7	NA	TGTGCCAGCAGCTTGGGGCCGGACAGCATAACTTACGAGCAGTACTTC	CASSLGPDSITYEQYF
16	NA	TRBV5-6	TRBJ1-1	NA	TGTGCCAGCAGCTTTTTTCCACAGGGAGGGATCACTGAAGCTTTCTTT	CASSFFPQGGITEAFF
15	NA	TRBV11-2	TRBJ2-5	NA	TGTGCCAGCGGCCCAATTTTAGCGGAACAAGAGACCCAGTACTTC	CASGPILAEQETQYF
16	TRBD2	TRBV7-3	TRBJ2-5	NA	TGTGCCAGCAGCTTAAGCGGTAGCGGGGGCCAAGAGACCCAGTACTTC	CASSLSGSGGQETQYF
16	TRBD2	TRBV15	TRBJ2-1	NA	TGTGCCACCAGCAGAGTACGCGGGAGCTCCTACAATGAGCAGTTCTTC	CATSRVRGSSYNEQFF
16	TRBD1	TRBV11-3	TRBJ2-3	NA	TGTGCCAGCAGCTTTTCAGGACAGGGACGTCCAAGCACGCAGTATTTT	CASSFSGQGRPSTQYF
15	TRBD2	TRBV5-4	TRBJ2-7	NA	TGTGCCAGCAGCCCCGGCCCTAGCGGGCTCTACGAGCAGTACTTC	CASSPGPSGLYEQYF
14	TRBD1	TRBV6-5	TRBJ2-5	NA	TGTGCCAGCGGTAACCCGACAGGGGTCAAGACCCAGTACTTC	CASGNPTGVKTQYF
14	TRBD1	TRBV19	TRBJ1-5	NA	TGTGCCAGTAGTACCACAGGGGGCGGACAGCCCCAGCATTTT	CASSTTGGGQPQHF
14	NA	TRBV15	TRBJ2-7	NA	TGTGCCACCAGCAGAGAGCGTACTCTTAATGAGCAGTACTTC	CATSRERTLNEQYF
14	TRBD1	TRBV30	TRBJ1-5	NA	TGTGCCTGGAGTGGGGGACAGGGTAATCAGCCCCAGCATTTT	CAWSGGQGNQPQHF
15	TRBD1	TRBV3-1/TRBV3-2	TRBJ2-7	NA	TGTGCCAGCAGCTCCGGGACAGGGGGATCCTACGAGCAGTACTTC	CASSSGTGGSYEQYF
15	TRBD2	TRBV11-2	TRBJ2-7	few	TGTGCCAGCAGCTCCGTTAGCGGGAGAACCAACGAGCAGTACTTC	CASSSVSGRTNEQYF
16	NA	TRBV27	TRBJ1-3	NA	TGTGCCAGCAGTCACCCACAGGAAAGCTCTGGAAACACCATATATTTT	CASSHPQESSGNTIYF
14	NA	TRBV5-4	TRBJ2-5	NA	TGTGCCAGCAGCTTGGCGACTAGGGGAGAGACCCAGTACTTC	CASSLATRGETQYF
15	TRBD1	TRBV5-1	TRBJ1-1	NA	TGCGCCAGCAGCCCCCTAACAGGGGTACTCGCTGAAGCTTTCTTT	CASSPLTGVLAEAFF
17	NA	TRBV3-1/TRBV3-2	TRBJ2-4	NA	TGTGCCAGCAGCCAACTCCCGGGAAGCCTAGCCAAAAACATTCAGTACTTC	CASSQLPGSLAKNIQYF
16	TRBD1	TRBV6-1	TRBJ1-3	NA	TGTGCCAGCAGTGTCCGACCGGGACAGCCTTTGGACACCATATATTTT	CASSVRPGQPLDTIYF
14	NA	TRBV6-2/TRBV6-3	TRBJ1-6	NA	TGTGCCAGCAGTCGACAGCATTATAATTCACCCCTCCACTTT	CASSRQHYNSPLHF
15	TRBD2	TRBV30	TRBJ2-2	NA	TGTGCCTGGAGTGTATTAGCGGGAGGTGCCGGGGAGCTGTTTTTT	CAWSVLAGGAGELFF
14	TRBD1	TRBV7-8	TRBJ1-2	NA	TGTGCCAGCAGCTCCCGGGACAGGGGGCTTGGCTACACCTTC	CASSSRDRGLGYTF
15	NA	TRBV28	TRBJ1-5	NA	TGTGCCAGCAGTTTAGGGGGGAATCGCAATCAGCCCCAGCATTTT	CASSLGGNRNQPQHF
17	TRBD1	TRBV4-3	TRBJ1-6	few	TGCGCCAGCAGCCAAGAACCCACAACAGGGGCTGATTCACCCCTCCACTTT	CASSQEPTTGADSPLHF
12	NA	TRBV5-1	TRBJ2-7	NA	TGCGCCAGCAGCGAACCACAGGGTGAGCAGTACTTC	CASSEPQGEQYF
14	TRBD1	TRBV18	TRBJ1-2	NA	TGTGCCAGCTCAACAGGGGAGGCGTTCTATGGCTACACCTTC	CASSTGEAFYGYTF
15	TRBD1	TRBV28	TRBJ1-6	NA	TGTGCCAGCAGTTTCCGCGGACAGGGATACTCACCCCTCCACTTT	CASSFRGQGYSPLHF